The clone carrying this TCR beta chain was recorded only once. The antigen is unknown. Germline assignment: CDR1 MDHEN and CDR2 SYDVKM. The germline V and J ends were trimmed by 6 bases and 4 bases, with 22 bases remaining between them. The CDR3 has 17 residues. The authors made TCR beta libraries by quantitative 5'-RACE with molecular barcodes. TCRdb reprocessed the 5' RACE reads via MiXCR and lists one record per CDR3 protein. The sample lists roughly 670,000 distinct CDR3 sequences, roughly 19% occurring once. This record belongs to a study of CD8 T cells in ankylosing spondylitis. Whole-study results and caveats: Ankylosing spondylitis blood appeared to carry a characteristic TCR beta motif of fewer than 10 highly homologous variants.

The chain links TRBV28 to TRBJ2-1; the D gene could be TRBD1 or TRBD2 (5 bases each). Sequenced: blood, either unsorted or a sorted T cell fraction (not recorded which). The clonotype comes from a male donor with ankylosing spondylitis. CDR3 nucleotides: TGTGCCAGCAGGAACCCCGGGGCGAGCGGTGGATACAATGAGCAGTTCTTC. Translating gives CASRNPGASGGYNEQFF.